This entry lists 5 T cell receptor beta chains sequenced from one sample in a study of cytomegalovirus exposure and HLA in healthy donors. 60 Vbeta and 13 Jbeta primers were used in PCR. Sequencing used immunoSEQ multiplex PCR; TCRdb keeps in-frame clones, though not all of them. The profile shows about 25,000 clones, just under 70% of them singletons. Sequencing was carried out using PBMCs. The receptors here all came from a woman aged 50 to 60 in good health and CMV-seronegative.

The V and J genes are TRBV28 and TRBJ1-4; D is unclear. CDR3 size: 11 residues. Germline CDR1 MDHEN, CDR2 SYDVKM. Trimming removed 5 bases at V and 5 bases at J, with 3 bases between. This CDR3 reads CASSQNEKLFF. The CDR3 DNA reads TGTGCCAGCAGTCAAAATGAAAAACTGTTTTTT.

V gene TRBV2 combines with J gene TRBJ1-4; TRBD1 might be the D (5 bases). Germline CDR1 and CDR2: SNHLY and FYNNEI. The V gene lost 4 bases and the J gene lost 7 bases, with 10 bases spanning the gap. This CDR3 is built from 13 residues. The CDR3 DNA follows: TGTGCCAGCAGTGGAACAGGCTTTGAAAAACTGTTTTTT. Protein product: CASSGTGFEKLFF.

J is TRBJ2-2 and V is TRBV5-1; D gene ambiguous. The V end was cut by 2 bases, the J end by 4 bases, with 3 bases between. This CDR3 has 12 amino acids. Germline CDR1 and CDR2: SGHRS and YFSETQ. The CDR3 DNA sequence: TGCGCCAGCAGCTTCAGCACCGGGGAGCTGTTTTTT. Translated: CASSFSTGELFF.

This chain connects TRBV7-8 to TRBJ2-7; 7 bases line up with TRBD1. CDR1 is SGHVS, CDR2 FQNEAQ, per germline. The CDR3 has 16 amino acids. V shed 2 bases and J 7 bases; nucleotides not matched to a gene: 14. CDR3 residues: CASSLRDRDSPWEQYF. In nucleotides, the CDR3 is TGTGCCAGCAGCTTAAGGGACCGGGACAGCCCCTGGGAGCAGTACTTC.

The rearrangement uses TRBV7-6 and TRBJ2-1, with 7 bases identical to TRBD2. The CDR3 spans 18 residues. V lost 5 bases to trimming and J lost 4 bases; unmatched junction nucleotides: 17. CDR1 is SGHVS, CDR2 FNYEAQ, per germline. The CDR3 reads CASSPHALGGSAYNEQFF. For the CDR3, the DNA is TGTGCCAGCAGCCCCCATGCCCTAGGCGGGAGCGCATACAATGAGCAGTTCTTC. The whole variable domain, filled in from reference TRBV7-6 and TRBJ2-1, reads GAGVSQSPRYKVTKRGQDVALRCDPISGHVSLYWYRQALGQGPEFLTYFNYEAQQDKSGLPNDRFSAERPEGSISTLTIQRTEQRDSAMYRCASSPHALGGSAYNEQFFGPGTRLTVL.